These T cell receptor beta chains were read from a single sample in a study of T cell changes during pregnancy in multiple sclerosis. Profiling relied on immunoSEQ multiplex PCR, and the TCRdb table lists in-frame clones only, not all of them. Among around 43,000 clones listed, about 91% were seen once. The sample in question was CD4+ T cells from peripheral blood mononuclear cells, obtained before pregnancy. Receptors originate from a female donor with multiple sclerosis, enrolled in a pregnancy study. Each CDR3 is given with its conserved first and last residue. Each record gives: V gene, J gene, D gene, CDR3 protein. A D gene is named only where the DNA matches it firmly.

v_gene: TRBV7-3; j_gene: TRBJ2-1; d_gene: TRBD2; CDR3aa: CASSLVSGRTGNEQFF
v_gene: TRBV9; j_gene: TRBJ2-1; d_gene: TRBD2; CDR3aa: CASSVDPGGWDEQFF
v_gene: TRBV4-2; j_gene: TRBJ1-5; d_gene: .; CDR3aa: CASSQDSWEQGGNQPQHF
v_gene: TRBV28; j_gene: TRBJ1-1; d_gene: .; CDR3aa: CASSSTSRFIAFF
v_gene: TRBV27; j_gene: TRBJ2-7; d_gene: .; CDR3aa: CASSPSRGPYEQYF
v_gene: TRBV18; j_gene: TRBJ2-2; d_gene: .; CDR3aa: CASSPGRGELFF
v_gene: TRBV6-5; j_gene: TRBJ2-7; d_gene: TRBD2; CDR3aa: CASSYTVTSGSREQYF
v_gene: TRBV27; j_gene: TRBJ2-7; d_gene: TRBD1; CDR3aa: CASSTRDRGTEQYF
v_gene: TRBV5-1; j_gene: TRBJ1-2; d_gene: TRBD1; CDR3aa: CASSSTGSAYGYTF
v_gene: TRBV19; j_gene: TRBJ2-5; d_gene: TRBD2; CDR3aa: CASSITLAHGTTQYF
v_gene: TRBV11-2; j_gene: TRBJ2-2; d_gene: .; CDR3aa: CASSYPGGTGELFF